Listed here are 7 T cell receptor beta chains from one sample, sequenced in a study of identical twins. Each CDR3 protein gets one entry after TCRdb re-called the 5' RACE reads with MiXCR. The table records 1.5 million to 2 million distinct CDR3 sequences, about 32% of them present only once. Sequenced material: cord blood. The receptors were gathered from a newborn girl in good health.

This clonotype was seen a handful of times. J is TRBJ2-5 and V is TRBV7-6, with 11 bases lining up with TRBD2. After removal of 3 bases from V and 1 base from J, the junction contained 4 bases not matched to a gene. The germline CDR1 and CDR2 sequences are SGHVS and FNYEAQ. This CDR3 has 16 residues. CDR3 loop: CASSFSSGGLQETQYF. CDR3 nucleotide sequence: TGTGCCAGCAGCTTTTCTAGCGGGGGGCTCCAAGAGACCCAGTACTTC.

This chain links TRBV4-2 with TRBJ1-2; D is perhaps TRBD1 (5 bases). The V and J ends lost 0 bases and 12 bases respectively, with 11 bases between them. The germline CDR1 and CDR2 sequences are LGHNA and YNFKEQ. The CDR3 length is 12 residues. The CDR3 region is CASSQDVGGNTF. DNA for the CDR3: TGTGCCAGCAGCCAAGATGTCGGGGGGAACACCTTC.

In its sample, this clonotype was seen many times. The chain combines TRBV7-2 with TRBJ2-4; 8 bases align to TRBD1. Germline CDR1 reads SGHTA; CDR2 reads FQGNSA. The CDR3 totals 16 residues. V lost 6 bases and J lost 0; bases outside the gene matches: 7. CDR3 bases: TGTGCCAGCAGTTTGGGCAGGGGGCTAGCCAAAAACATTCAGTACTTC. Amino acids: CASSLGRGLAKNIQYF.

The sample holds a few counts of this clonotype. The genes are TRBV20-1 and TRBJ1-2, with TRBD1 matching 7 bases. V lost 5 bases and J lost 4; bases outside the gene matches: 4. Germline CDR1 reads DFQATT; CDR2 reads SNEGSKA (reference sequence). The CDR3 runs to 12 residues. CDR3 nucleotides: TGCAGTGCTGTACAGGGGACCTATGGCTACACCTTC. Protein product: CSAVQGTYGYTF.

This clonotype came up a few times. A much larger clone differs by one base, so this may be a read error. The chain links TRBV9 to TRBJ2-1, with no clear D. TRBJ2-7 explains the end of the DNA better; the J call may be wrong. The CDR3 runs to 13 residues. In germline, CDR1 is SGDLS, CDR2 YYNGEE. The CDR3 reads CASSVAAYNEQYF. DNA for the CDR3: TGTGCCAGCAGCGTAGCGGCCTACAATGAGCAGTACTTC.

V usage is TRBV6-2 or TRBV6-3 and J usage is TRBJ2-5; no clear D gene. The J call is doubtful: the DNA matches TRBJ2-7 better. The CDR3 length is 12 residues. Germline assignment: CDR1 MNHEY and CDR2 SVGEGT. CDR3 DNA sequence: TGTGCCAGCAGTTACAAGGGAAGCGAGCAGTACTTC. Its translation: CASSYKGSEQYF.

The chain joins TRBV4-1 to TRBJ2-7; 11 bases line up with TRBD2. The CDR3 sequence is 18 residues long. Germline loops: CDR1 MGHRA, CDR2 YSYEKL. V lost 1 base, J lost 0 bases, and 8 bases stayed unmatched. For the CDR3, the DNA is TGCGCCAGCAGCCAAGCTAGGGGACTAGCGGCCCTCTCCTACGAGCAGTACTTC. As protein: CASSQARGLAALSYEQYF.